This is a list of T cell receptor beta chains from one sample in a study of shared clonotypes between healthy human individuals. Clones were sequenced by immunoSEQ multiplex PCR, and TCRdb holds only the in-frame ones, with some missing. Here the sample spans fewer than 1 million clones, about 97% being singletons. Sequencing was performed on naive CD8+ T cells sorted from blood. The receptors derive from a man aged 30 to 39 in good health. Each CDR3 is given with its conserved first and last residue. A D gene is named only where the DNA matches it firmly. The listing skips clone size in some rows; elsewhere it reads once, few, many or a size class.

D: -
size: -
V: TRBV18
J: TRBJ2-2
CDR3: CASSLPTFTGELFF
DNA: TGTGCCAGCTCACTTCCGACATTCACCGGGGAGCTGTTTTTT

D: -
size: -
V: TRBV7-9
J: TRBJ2-3
CDR3: CASSPPGGYTQYF
DNA: TGTGCCAGCAGCCCCCCTGGCGGGTATACGCAGTATTTT

D: TRBD1
size: -
V: TRBV19
J: TRBJ2-7
CDR3: CASSPLTGDEQYF
DNA: TGTGCCAGTAGTCCATTGACAGGGGACGAGCAGTACTTC

D: TRBD2
size: once
V: TRBV6-6
J: TRBJ2-7
CDR3: CASSGLAGGYEQYF
DNA: TGTGCCAGCAGCGGACTAGCGGGAGGCTACGAGCAGTACTTC

D: TRBD1
size: -
V: TRBV6-5
J: TRBJ1-1
CDR3: CASSLGQAGSDTEAFF
DNA: TGTGCCAGCAGTTTAGGACAGGCTGGGTCGGACACTGAAGCTTTCTTT

D: -
size: -
V: TRBV5-5
J: TRBJ2-7
CDR3: CASSLIHYEQYF
DNA: TGTGCCAGCAGCTTAATCCATTACGAGCAGTACTTC

D: TRBD1
size: -
V: TRBV4-1
J: TRBJ1-4
CDR3: CASSPTGGDEKLFF
DNA: TGCGCCAGCAGCCCGACAGGGGGTGATGAAAAACTGTTTTTT

D: TRBD2
size: -
V: TRBV19
J: TRBJ2-7
CDR3: CASSIGGLAVEQYF
DNA: TGTGCCAGTAGTATAGGGGGACTAGCGGTTGAGCAGTACTTC

D: -
size: once
V: TRBV28
J: TRBJ1-5
CDR3: CASSPRQVGYQPQHF
DNA: TGTGCCAGCAGTCCCAGACAGGTAGGGTATCAGCCCCAGCATTTT

D: TRBD2
size: -
V: TRBV4-3
J: TRBJ2-4
CDR3: CASSQGLAGVNNIQYF
DNA: TGCGCCAGCAGCCAGGGACTAGCGGGAGTTAATAACATTCAGTACTTC

D: -
size: -
V: TRBV15
J: TRBJ1-4
CDR3: CATSRVWEGTNEKLFF
DNA: TGTGCCACCAGCAGAGTATGGGAGGGGACTAATGAAAAACTGTTTTTT

D: -
size: -
V: TRBV4-1
J: TRBJ2-3
CDR3: CASSQGVLTSTDTQYF
DNA: TGCGCCAGCAGCCAAGGGGTGCTAACTAGCACAGATACGCAGTATTTT

D: TRBD2
size: once
V: TRBV27
J: TRBJ2-1
CDR3: CASSFGRIFNEQFF
DNA: TGTGCCAGCAGTTTCGGGAGGATCTTTAATGAGCAGTTCTTC

D: TRBD1
size: -
V: TRBV2
J: TRBJ2-7
CDR3: CASRDPGTGNYEQYF
DNA: TGTGCCAGCAGAGATCCCGGGACAGGGAACTACGAGCAGTACTTC

D: -
size: -
V: TRBV10-2
J: TRBJ1-1
CDR3: CASSDYSGVGTEAFF
DNA: TGCGCCAGCAGTGACTATTCGGGAGTCGGAACTGAAGCTTTCTTT

D: -
size: -
V: TRBV18
J: TRBJ2-3
CDR3: CASSPEGSTDTQYF
DNA: TGTGCCAGCTCACCGGAGGGTAGCACAGATACGCAGTATTTT

D: -
size: -
V: TRBV7-9
J: TRBJ2-3
CDR3: CASGNTQYF
DNA: TGTGCCAGCGGGAATACGCAGTATTTT

D: -
size: -
V: TRBV18
J: TRBJ2-7
CDR3: CASSDHYRVESEQYF
DNA: TGTGCCAGCTCAGACCACTATCGGGTGGAGTCCGAGCAGTACTTC

D: TRBD1
size: -
V: TRBV29-1
J: TRBJ2-1
CDR3: CSASGTGDYNEQFF
DNA: TGCAGCGCTTCCGGGACAGGGGACTACAATGAGCAGTTCTTC

D: TRBD2
size: -
V: TRBV7-6
J: TRBJ2-2
CDR3: CASSYNSGAGTGELFF
DNA: TGTGCCAGCAGCTACAATAGCGGGGCGGGCACCGGGGAGCTGTTTTTT

D: -
size: -
V: TRBV4-1
J: TRBJ1-4
CDR3: CASSQSSNEKLFF
DNA: TGCGCCAGCAGCCAGTCCAGCAATGAAAAACTGTTTTTT

D: -
size: few
V: TRBV5-1
J: TRBJ2-1
CDR3: CASSSGRDNEQFF
DNA: TGCGCCAGCAGCTCTGGACGGGACAATGAGCAGTTCTTC

D: -
size: -
V: TRBV7-6
J: TRBJ2-1
CDR3: CASSLGQSFYNEQFF
DNA: TGTGCCAGCAGCTTAGGACAGAGCTTTTACAATGAGCAGTTCTTC

D: -
size: -
V: TRBV6-5
J: TRBJ2-2
CDR3: CASGDLGNTGELFF
DNA: TGTGCCAGCGGGGATTTGGGGAACACCGGGGAGCTGTTTTTT

D: -
size: -
V: TRBV12-5
J: TRBJ1-1
CDR3: CASGLFSGGGITEAFF
DNA: TGTGCTAGTGGTTTGTTCTCCGGAGGGGGGATCACTGAAGCTTTCTTT

D: -
size: -
V: TRBV5-1
J: TRBJ2-7
CDR3: CASSPTGRTIYEQYF
DNA: TGCGCCAGCAGCCCGACCGGACGTACCATCTACGAGCAGTACTTC

D: TRBD2
size: -
V: TRBV4-1
J: TRBJ2-7
CDR3: CASSLREASYEQYF
DNA: TGCGCCAGCAGCCTTCGGGAGGCCTCCTACGAGCAGTACTTC

D: -
size: -
V: TRBV27
J: TRBJ2-5
CDR3: CASSPNLYQETQYF
DNA: TGTGCCAGCAGTCCCAACCTTTATCAAGAGACCCAGTACTTC

D: -
size: -
V: TRBV29-1
J: TRBJ1-4
CDR3: CSVESELEEKLFF
DNA: TGCAGCGTTGAATCGGAGCTGGAGGAAAAACTGTTTTTT

D: TRBD2
size: once
V: TRBV9
J: TRBJ2-7
CDR3: CASSVTSGTYEQYF
DNA: TGTGCCAGCAGCGTGACTAGCGGGACCTACGAGCAGTACTTC

D: -
size: once
V: TRBV7-9
J: TRBJ2-1
CDR3: CASSKPLSDEQFF
DNA: TGTGCCAGCAGCAAGCCCCTTTCCGATGAGCAGTTCTTC

D: -
size: -
V: TRBV15
J: TRBJ2-7
CDR3: CATSRGATEQYF
DNA: TGTGCCACCAGCAGGGGGGCGACGGAGCAGTACTTC

D: -
size: -
V: TRBV7-9
J: TRBJ2-7
CDR3: CASSLAPDVEQYF
DNA: TGTGCCAGCAGCTTAGCGCCCGACGTTGAGCAGTACTTC

D: TRBD1
size: -
V: TRBV15
J: TRBJ2-1
CDR3: CATSRATGSNEQFF
DNA: TGTGCCACCAGCAGAGCGACAGGGTCGAATGAGCAGTTCTTC

D: TRBD1
size: -
V: TRBV5-4
J: TRBJ2-7
CDR3: CASRCSRRGHTYEQYF
DNA: TGTGCCAGCAGGTGTTCGAGAAGGGGGCATACCTACGAGCAGTACTTC

D: -
size: -
V: TRBV27
J: TRBJ2-6
CDR3: CASSSQRALSGANVLTF
DNA: TGTGCCAGCAGTTCTCAGCGGGCGTTGTCTGGGGCCAACGTCCTGACTTTC

D: -
size: -
V: TRBV7-3
J: TRBJ2-1
CDR3: CASSLSVISEQFF
DNA: TGTGCCAGCAGCTTATCAGTTATAAGTGAGCAGTTCTTC

D: TRBD1
size: -
V: TRBV28
J: TRBJ1-5
CDR3: CASSTGGVQPQHF
DNA: TGTGCCAGCAGCACAGGGGGCGTTCAGCCCCAGCATTTT

D: -
size: -
V: TRBV7-8
J: TRBJ2-7
CDR3: CASSLADREHEQYF
DNA: TGTGCCAGCAGCTTAGCGGACCGGGAGCACGAGCAGTACTTC

D: TRBD1
size: once
V: TRBV6-5
J: TRBJ1-1
CDR3: CASSRRQGEAFF
DNA: TGTGCCAGCAGCCGCCGACAGGGCGAAGCTTTCTTT

D: TRBD2
size: -
V: TRBV6-1
J: TRBJ2-7
CDR3: CASSESSHLAGYYEQYF
DNA: TGTGCCAGCAGTGAGTCTTCTCATCTAGCGGGATACTACGAGCAGTACTTC

D: TRBD2
size: few
V: TRBV19
J: TRBJ2-1
CDR3: CASIPTGTSGFNEQFF
DNA: TGTGCCAGTATTCCTACCGGGACTAGCGGGTTCAATGAGCAGTTCTTC

D: -
size: once
V: TRBV28
J: TRBJ2-3
CDR3: CASSFYGGSSTDTQYF
DNA: TGTGCCAGCAGTTTTTATGGCGGGTCCAGCACAGATACGCAGTATTTT

D: -
size: -
V: TRBV6-5
J: TRBJ2-2
CDR3: CASSYDVAGELFF
DNA: TGTGCCAGCAGTTACGACGTAGCCGGGGAGCTGTTTTTT

D: TRBD1
size: once
V: TRBV28
J: TRBJ2-1
CDR3: CASTHPPSRDRIENEQFF
DNA: TGTGCCAGCACTCACCCTCCCTCAAGGGACAGGATCGAAAATGAGCAGTTCTTC

D: -
size: -
V: TRBV7-6
J: TRBJ1-5
CDR3: CASSQGNNQPQHF
DNA: TGTGCCAGCAGCCAGGGGAACAATCAGCCCCAGCATTTT

D: -
size: -
V: TRBV7-2
J: TRBJ2-5
CDR3: CASSLSAGWRDETQYF
DNA: TGTGCCAGCAGCTTGAGCGCGGGATGGCGGGACGAGACCCAGTACTTC

D: -
size: -
V: TRBV10-2
J: TRBJ1-1
CDR3: CASSDNMNTEAFF
DNA: TGCGCCAGCAGTGATAACATGAACACTGAAGCTTTCTTT